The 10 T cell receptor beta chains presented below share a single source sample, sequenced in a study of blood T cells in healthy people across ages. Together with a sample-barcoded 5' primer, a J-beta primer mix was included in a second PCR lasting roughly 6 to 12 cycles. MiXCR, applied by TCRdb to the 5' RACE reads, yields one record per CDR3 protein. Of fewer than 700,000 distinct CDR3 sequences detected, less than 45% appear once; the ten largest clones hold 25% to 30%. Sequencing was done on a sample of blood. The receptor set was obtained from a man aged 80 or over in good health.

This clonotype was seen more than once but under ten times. DNA for the CDR3: TGTGCCAGCGGGGAAAGACTCCCCACAGATACGCAGTATTTT. Translating it yields CASGERLPTDTQYF. The V call is TRBV7-2, the J call TRBJ2-3; D is ambiguous. V lost 8 bases and J lost 2, with 14 bases in between. The V gene's germline CDR1 is SGHTA and CDR2 FQGNSA. This CDR3 spans 14 amino acids.

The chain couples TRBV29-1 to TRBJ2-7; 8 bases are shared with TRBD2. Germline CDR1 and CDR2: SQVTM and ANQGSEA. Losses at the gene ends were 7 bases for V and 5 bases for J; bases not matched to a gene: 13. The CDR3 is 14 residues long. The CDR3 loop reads CSARRGLVGDEQYF. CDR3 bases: TGCAGCGCCCGACGGGGACTAGTAGGAGACGAGCAGTACTTC.

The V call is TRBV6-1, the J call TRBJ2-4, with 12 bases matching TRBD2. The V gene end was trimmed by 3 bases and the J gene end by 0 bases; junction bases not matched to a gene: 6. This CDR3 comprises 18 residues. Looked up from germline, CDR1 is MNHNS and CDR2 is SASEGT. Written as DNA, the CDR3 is TGTGCCAGCAGTGACGGACTAGCGGGACTCCTAGCCAAAAACATTCAGTACTTC. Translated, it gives CASSDGLAGLLAKNIQYF.

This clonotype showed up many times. CDR3 coding DNA: TGTGCCAGCAGCTTAGGGGGGACTGGCGGGAGCACTTACGAGCAGTACTTC. Translating gives CASSLGGTGGSTYEQYF. V is TRBV7-9 and J is TRBJ2-7; TRBD2 agrees at 7 bases. This CDR3 is 17 amino acids long. Germline CDR1 SEHNR, CDR2 FQNEAQ (reference sequence). V was pared by 1 base and J by 4 bases, with 13 bases of the junction left unmatched.

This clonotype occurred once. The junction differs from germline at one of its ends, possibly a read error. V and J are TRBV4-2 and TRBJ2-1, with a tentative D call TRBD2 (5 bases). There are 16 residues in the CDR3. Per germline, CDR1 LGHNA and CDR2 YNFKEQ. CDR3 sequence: CASSARVRGYTNEQLF. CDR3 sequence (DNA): TGTGCCAGCAGCGCAAGGGTACGAGGGTACACGAATGAGCAGCTCTTC.

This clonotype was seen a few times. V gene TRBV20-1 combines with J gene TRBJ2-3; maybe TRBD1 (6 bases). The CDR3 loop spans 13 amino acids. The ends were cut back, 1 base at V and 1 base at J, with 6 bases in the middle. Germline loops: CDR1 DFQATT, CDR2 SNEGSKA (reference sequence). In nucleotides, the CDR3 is TGCAGTGCTAGAGGGACAGGCACAGATACGCAGTATTTT. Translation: CSARGTGTDTQYF.

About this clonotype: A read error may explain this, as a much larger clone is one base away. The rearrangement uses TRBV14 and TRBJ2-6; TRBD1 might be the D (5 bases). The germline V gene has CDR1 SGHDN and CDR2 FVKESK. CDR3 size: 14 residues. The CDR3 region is CASSLLSGAYVLTF. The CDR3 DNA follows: TGTGCCAGCAGCCTACTTTCTGGGGCCTACGTCCTGACTTTC.

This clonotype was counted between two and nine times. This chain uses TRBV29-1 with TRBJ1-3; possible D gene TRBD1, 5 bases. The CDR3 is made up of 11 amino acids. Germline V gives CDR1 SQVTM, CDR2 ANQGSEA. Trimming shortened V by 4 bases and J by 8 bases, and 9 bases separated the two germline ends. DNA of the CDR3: TGCAGCGTTGTGCAGGGTGACACCATATATTTT. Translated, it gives CSVVQGDTIYF.

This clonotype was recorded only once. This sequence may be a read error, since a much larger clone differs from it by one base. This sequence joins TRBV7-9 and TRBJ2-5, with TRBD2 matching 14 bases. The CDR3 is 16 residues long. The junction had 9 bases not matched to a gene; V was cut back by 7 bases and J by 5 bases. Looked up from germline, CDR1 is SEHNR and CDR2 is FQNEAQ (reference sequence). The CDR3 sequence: CASNKGLAGVFETQYF. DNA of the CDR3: TGTGCCAGCAACAAGGGACTAGCGGGAGTGTTTGAGACCCAGTACTTC.

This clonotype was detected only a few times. The CDR3 DNA is TGCGCCAGCAGCGTGGAAACAGGGGGCTGGCAGTACTTC. Amino acid sequence: CASSVETGGWQYF. The V gene is TRBV5-1, the J gene TRBJ2-7; TRBD1 matches 9 bases. Looked up from germline, CDR1 is SGHRS and CDR2 is YFSETQ. Trimming took 4 bases from V and 9 from J; bases not matched to a gene: 8. The CDR3 is made up of 13 amino acids.